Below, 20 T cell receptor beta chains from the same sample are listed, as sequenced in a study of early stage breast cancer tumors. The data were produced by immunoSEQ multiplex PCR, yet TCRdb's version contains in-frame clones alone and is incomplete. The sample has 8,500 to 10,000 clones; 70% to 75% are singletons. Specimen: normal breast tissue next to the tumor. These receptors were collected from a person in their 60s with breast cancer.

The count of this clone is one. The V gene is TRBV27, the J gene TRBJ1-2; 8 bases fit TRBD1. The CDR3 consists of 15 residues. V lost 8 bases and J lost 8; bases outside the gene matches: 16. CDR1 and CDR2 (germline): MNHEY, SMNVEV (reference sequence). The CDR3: CASSSGQGAGWGYTF. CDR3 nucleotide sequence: TGTGCCAGCTCGTCAGGGCAGGGGGCTGGGTGGGGCTACACCTTC.

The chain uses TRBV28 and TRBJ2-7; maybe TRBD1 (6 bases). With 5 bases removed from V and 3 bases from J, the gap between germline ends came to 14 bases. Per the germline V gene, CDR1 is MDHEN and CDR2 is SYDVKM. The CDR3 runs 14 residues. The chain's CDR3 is CASSPGTMSYEQYF. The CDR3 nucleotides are TGTGCCAGCAGTCCCGGGACAATGAGCTACGAGCAGTACTTC.

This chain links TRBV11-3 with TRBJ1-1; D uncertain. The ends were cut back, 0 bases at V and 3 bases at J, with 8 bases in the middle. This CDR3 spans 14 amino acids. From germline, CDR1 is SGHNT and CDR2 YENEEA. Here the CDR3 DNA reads TGTGCCAGCAGCTTAGATCCTAAAGACACTGAAGCTTTCTTT. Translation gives CASSLDPKDTEAFF.

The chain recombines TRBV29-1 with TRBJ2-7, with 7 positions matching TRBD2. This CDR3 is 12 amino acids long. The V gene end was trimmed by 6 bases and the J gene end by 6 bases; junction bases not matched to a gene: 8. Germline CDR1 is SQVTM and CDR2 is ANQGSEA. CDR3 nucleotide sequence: TGCAGCGTCGGGGCGGGAGAGCTCGAGCAGTACTTC. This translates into CSVGAGELEQYF.

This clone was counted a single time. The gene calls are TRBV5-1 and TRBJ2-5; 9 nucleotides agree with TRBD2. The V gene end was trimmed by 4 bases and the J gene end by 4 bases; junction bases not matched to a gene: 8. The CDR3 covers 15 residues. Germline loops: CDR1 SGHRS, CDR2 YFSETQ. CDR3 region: CASSPVAGEVETQYF. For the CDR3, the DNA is TGCGCCAGCAGCCCAGTAGCGGGAGAAGTAGAGACCCAGTACTTC.

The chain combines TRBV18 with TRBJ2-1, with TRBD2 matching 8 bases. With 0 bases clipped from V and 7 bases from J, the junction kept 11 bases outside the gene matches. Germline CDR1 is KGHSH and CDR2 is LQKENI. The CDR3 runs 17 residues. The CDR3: CASSPPLLADRWNEQFF. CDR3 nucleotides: TGTGCCAGCTCACCACCGTTACTAGCGGACCGTTGGAATGAGCAGTTCTTC.

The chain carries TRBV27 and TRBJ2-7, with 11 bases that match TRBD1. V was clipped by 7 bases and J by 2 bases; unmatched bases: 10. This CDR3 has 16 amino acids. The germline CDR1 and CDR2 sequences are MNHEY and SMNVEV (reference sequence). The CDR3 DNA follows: TGTGCCAGCACCGCAAGAGGGGACAGGGGGGCCTACGAGCAGTACTTC. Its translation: CASTARGDRGAYEQYF.

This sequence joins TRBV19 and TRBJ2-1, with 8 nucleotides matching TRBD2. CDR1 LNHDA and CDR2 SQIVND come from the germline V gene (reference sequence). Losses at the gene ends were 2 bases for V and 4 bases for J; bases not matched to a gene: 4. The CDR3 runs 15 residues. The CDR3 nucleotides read TGTGCCAGTAGTATATCTCAGCGGGAGTACAATGAGCAGTTCTTC. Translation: CASSISQREYNEQFF.

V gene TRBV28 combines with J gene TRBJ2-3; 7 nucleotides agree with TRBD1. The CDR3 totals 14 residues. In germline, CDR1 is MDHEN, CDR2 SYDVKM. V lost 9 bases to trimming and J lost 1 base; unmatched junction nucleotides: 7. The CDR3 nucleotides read TGTGCCAGTTCAGACAGGGTCGGCACAGATACGCAGTATTTT. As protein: CASSDRVGTDTQYF.

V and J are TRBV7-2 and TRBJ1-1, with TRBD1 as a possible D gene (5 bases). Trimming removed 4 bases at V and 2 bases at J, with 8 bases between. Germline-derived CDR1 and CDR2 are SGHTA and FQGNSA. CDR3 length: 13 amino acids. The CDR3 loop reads CASSSQGNTEAFF. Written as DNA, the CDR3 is TGTGCCAGCAGCTCCCAGGGAAACACTGAAGCTTTCTTT.

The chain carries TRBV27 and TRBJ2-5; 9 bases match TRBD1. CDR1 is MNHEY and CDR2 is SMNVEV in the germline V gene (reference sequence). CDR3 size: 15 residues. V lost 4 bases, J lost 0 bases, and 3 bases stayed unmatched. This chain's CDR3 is CASSWGQGNQETQYF. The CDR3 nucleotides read TGTGCCAGCAGTTGGGGACAGGGTAACCAAGAGACCCAGTACTTC.

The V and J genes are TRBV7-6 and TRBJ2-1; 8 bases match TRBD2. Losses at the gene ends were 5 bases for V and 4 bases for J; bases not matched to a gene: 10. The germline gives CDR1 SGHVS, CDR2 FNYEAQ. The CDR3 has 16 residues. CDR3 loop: CASSPLRASGYNEQFF. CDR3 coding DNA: TGTGCCAGCAGCCCGTTAAGGGCTAGCGGGTACAATGAGCAGTTCTTC.

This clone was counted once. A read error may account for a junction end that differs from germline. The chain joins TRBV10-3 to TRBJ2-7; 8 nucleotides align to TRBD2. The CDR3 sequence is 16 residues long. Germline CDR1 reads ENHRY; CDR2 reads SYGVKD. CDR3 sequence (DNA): TGTGCCAGCAGTTTATCGAGGGGACTAGGCTTTTACGAGCAGTACTTC. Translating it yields CASSLSRGLGFYEQYF.

Here the CDR3 reads CASSLLAETYNEQFF. The CDR3 DNA sequence: TGCGCCAGCAGCCTACTAGCCGAAACCTACAATGAGCAGTTCTTC. The rearrangement joins TRBV4-3 to TRBJ2-1, with TRBD2 as a possible D gene (6 bases). The CDR3 consists of 15 residues. Germline V gives CDR1 LGHNA, CDR2 YSLEER. Trimming removed 4 bases at V and 2 bases at J, with 12 bases between.

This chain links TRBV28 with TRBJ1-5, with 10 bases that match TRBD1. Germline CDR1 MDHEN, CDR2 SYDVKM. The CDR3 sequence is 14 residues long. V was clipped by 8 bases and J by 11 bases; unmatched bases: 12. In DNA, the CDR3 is TGTGCCAGCGGCCCGACAGGGGGCGCCCGGACCCAGCATTTT. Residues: CASGPTGGARTQHF. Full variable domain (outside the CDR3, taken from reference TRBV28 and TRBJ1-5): DVKVTQSSRYLVKRTGEKVFLECVQDMDHENMFWYRQDPGLGLRLIYFSYDVKMKEKGDIPEGYSVSREKKERFSLILESASTNQTSMYLCASGPTGGARTQHFGDGTRLSIL.

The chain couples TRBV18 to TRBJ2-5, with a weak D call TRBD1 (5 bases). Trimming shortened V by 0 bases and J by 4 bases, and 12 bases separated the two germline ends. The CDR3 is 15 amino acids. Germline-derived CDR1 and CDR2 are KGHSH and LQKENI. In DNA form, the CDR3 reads TGTGCCAGCTCACCACCCTCAGGGTTTGGAGAGACCCAGTACTTC. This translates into CASSPPSGFGETQYF.

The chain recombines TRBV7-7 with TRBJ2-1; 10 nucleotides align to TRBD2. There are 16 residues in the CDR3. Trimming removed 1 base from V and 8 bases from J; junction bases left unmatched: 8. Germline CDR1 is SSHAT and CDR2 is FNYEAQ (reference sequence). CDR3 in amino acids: CASSLGSGRAGDEQFF. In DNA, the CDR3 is TGTGCCAGCAGCTTAGGAAGCGGGAGGGCCGGGGATGAGCAGTTCTTC.

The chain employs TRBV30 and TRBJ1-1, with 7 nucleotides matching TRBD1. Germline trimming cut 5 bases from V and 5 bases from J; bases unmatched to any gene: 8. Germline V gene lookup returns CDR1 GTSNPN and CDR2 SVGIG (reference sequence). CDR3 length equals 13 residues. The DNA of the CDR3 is TGTGCCTGGGACCGACAGGGAAGGACTGAAGCTTTCTTT. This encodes CAWDRQGRTEAFF.

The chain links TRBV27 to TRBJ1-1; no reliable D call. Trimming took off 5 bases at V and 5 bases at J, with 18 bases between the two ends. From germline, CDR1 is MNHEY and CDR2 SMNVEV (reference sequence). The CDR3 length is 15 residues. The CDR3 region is CASSLQAGMRTEAFF. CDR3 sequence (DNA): TGTGCCAGCAGTCTCCAGGCGGGGATGAGAACTGAAGCTTTCTTT.

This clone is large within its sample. CDR3 bases: TGTGCCAGCAGCTTAGTGTCTGCTAACTATGGCTACACCTTC. The encoded protein is CASSLVSANYGYTF. V usage is TRBV7-8 and J usage is TRBJ1-2; no definite D call. Germline CDR1 SGHVS, CDR2 FQNEAQ. The CDR3 contains 14 residues. V lost 1 base and J 0 bases, leaving 6 bases between the germline ends. The full variable domain, its missing parts supplied by reference TRBV7-8 and TRBJ1-2, is GAGVSQSPRYKVAKRGQDVALRCDPISGHVSLFWYQQALGQGPEFLTYFQNEAQLDKSGLPSDRFFAERPEGSVSTLKIQRTQQEDSAVYLCASSLVSANYGYTFGSGTRLTVV.